This TCR beta chain was retrieved from a study of blood T cell repertoires in COVID-19. Grouping used clinical history reported by participants in a survey and questionnaire. Produced via immunoSEQ multiplex PCR; TCRdb's table is partial and in-frame only. This sample yields roughly 200,000 clones, of which under 90% are seen a single time; 3.5% to 4% belongs to the top ten. Sequencing was carried out using PBMCs or T cells enriched from blood (not recorded which). This TCR derives from a woman in her twenties or thirties with acute COVID-19.

CDR3 coding DNA: TGTGCCATCAGTTACCGGGGGGGGATCTACGAGCAGTACTTC. Its translation is CAISYRGGIYEQYF. This chain connects TRBV10-3 to TRBJ2-7, with 8 bases that match TRBD2. Trimming removed 5 bases from V and 3 bases from J; junction bases left unmatched: 6. The CDR3 is 14 amino acids. CDR1 and CDR2 from the germline V gene are ENHRY and SYGVKD.